This T cell receptor beta chain was captured by sequencing in a study of beta chain features in type 1 diabetes. Sorted populations all exceeded 95% purity. This clone was found many times. Germline loops: CDR1 SEHNR, CDR2 FQNEAQ (reference sequence). The ends lost 3 bases at V and 2 bases at J; junction bases unmatched: 6. The CDR3 is 15 amino acids. Sequenced material consisted of expressed TCRB transcripts (all of the isolated RNA was reverse transcribed). Produced via immunoSEQ multiplex PCR; TCRdb's table is partial and in-frame only. The sample has 130,000 or so clones, approximately 10% seen once.

The sequenced sample consisted of central memory CD4+ T cells from blood. The V gene is TRBV7-9, the J gene TRBJ1-2; 7 bases agree with TRBD1. The sequence derives from a middle-aged woman in good health. The CDR3 bases are TGTGCCAGCAGCTTTGTTGCAGGGGGGAACTATGGCTACACCTTC. The encoded protein is CASSFVAGGNYGYTF.